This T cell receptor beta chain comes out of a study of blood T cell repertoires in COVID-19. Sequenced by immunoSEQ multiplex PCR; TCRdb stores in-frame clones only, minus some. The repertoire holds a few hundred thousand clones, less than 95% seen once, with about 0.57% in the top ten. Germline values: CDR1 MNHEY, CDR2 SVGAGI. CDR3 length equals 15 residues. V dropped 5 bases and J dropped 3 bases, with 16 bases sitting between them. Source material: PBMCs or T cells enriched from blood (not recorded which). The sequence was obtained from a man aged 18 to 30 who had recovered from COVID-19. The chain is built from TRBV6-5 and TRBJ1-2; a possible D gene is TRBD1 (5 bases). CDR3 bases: TGTGCCAGCAGTAGCCACGGGGGGTCGGACTATGGCTACACCTTC. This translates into CASSSHGGSDYGYTF.